The clone carrying this T cell receptor (beta chain) turned up a few times. These data belong to a study of blood T cell repertoires in COVID-19. Background on the study: Acute-phase and convalescent COVID-19 samples originated in the United States, Italy and Spain.

The authors' processing: Estimation of nucleated cell counts was performed using reference gene primer amplification. Sequencing was performed with immunoSEQ multiplex PCR; in TCRdb, only in-frame clones are kept and a portion is missing. V, J and clone size derive from that table, while D and trimming were established from the DNA sequence. This table holds about 140,000 clones, 70% to 80% found once. Trimming took off 3 bases at V and 6 bases at J, with 11 bases between the two ends. In germline, CDR1 is ENHRY, CDR2 SYGVKD. This CDR3 region has 14 residues. Sequencing was done on a sample of peripheral blood. The chain is built from TRBV10-3 and TRBJ1-4; TRBD1 might be the D (6 bases). The receptor was derived from a woman aged 50 to 65 with active or convalescent COVID-19. CDR3 in DNA: TGTGCCATCAGTGACCCGGGGGGCGATGAAAAACTGTTTTTT. Protein: CAISDPGGDEKLFF.